This T cell receptor beta chain was documented in a study of beta chain features in type 1 diabetes. This clone was seen more than once but under ten times. The investigators reverse transcribed all of the isolated RNA, so they sequenced expressed TCRB transcripts. Profiled with immunoSEQ multiplex PCR; TCRdb holds only in-frame clones, not every one. In the table there are around 180,000 clones, about 13% of which are singletons. V trimming: 5 bases; J trimming: 1 base; junction bases outside the gene matches: 3. This CDR3 is 14 amino acids long. Germline V gene sequence: CDR1 SEHNR, CDR2 FQNEAQ (reference sequence).

The sequenced sample was central memory CD4+ T cells from blood. The chain joins TRBV7-9 to TRBJ2-5; 8 bases agree with TRBD1. The clonotype comes from a woman between 18 and 29 years old in good health. CDR3 nucleotides: TGTGCCAGCAGCCAAACAGGGGGCCAAGAGACCCAGTACTTC. Translating it yields CASSQTGGQETQYF.